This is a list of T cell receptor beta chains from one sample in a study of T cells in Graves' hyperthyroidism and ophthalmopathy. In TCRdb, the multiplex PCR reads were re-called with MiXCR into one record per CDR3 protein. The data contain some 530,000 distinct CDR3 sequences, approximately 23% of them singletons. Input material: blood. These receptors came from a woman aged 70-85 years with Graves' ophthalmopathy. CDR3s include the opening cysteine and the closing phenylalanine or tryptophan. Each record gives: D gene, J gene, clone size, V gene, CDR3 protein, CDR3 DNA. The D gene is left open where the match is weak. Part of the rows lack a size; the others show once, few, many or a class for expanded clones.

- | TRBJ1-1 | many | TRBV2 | CASSGYTEAFF | TGTGCCAGCAGTGGCTACACTGAAGCTTTCTTT
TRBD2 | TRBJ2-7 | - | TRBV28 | CASSLSEVREVRPGLYEQYF | TGTGCCAGCAGTTTATCGGAAGTGCGGGAGGTCCGGCCCGGGCTCTACGAGCAGTACTTC
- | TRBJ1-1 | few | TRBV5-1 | CASSLDSLSMNTEAFF | TGCGCCAGCAGCCTCGACAGCCTCTCCATGAACACTGAAGCTTTCTTT
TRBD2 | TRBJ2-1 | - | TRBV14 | CASSPGRAFSSYNEQFF | TGTGCCAGCAGCCCCGGGAGGGCTTTTAGCTCCTACAATGAGCAGTTCTTC
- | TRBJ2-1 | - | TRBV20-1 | CSARGIATYSYNEQFF | TGCAGTGCTAGAGGAATAGCTACGTACTCCTACAATGAGCAGTTCTTC
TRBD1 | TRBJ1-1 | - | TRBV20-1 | CSARVPGQGRETEAFF | TGCAGTGCTAGAGTCCCGGGACAGGGGAGGGAGACTGAAGCTTTCTTT
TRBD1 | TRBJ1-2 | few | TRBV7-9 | CASSFENQWGQGADGYTF | TGTGCCAGCAGCTTCGAGAACCAATGGGGACAGGGGGCGGATGGCTACACCTTC
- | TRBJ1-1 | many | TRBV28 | CASRKITEAFF | TGTGCCAGCAGAAAAATCACTGAAGCTTTCTTT
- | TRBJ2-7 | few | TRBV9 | CASSPYYDQAYEQYF | TGTGCCAGCAGCCCCTACTATGATCAGGCCTACGAGCAGTACTTC
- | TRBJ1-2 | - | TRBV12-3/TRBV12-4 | CASSWALNRYTF | TGTGCCAGCAGTTGGGCGTTGAATCGCTACACCTTC
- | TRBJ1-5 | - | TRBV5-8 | CASRDLRGSQPQHF | TGTGCCAGCAGGGACTTAAGGGGGTCTCAGCCCCAGCATTTT
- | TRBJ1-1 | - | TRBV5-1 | CASSLDTSNTEAFF | TGCGCCAGCAGCTTAGACACCTCGAACACTGAAGCTTTCTTT
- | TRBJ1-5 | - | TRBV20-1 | CSARVGHVNQPQHF | TGCAGTGCTAGAGTCGGCCATGTTAATCAACCCCAGCATTTT
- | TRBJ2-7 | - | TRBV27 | CASSFRQSYEQYF | TGTGCCAGCAGTTTTCGACAATCCTACGAGCAGTACTTC
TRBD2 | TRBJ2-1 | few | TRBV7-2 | CASSLAAGGYEQFF | TGTGCCAGCAGCTTAGCAGCGGGAGGGTATGAGCAGTTCTTC
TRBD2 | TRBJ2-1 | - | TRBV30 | CAWMKKLAGRNEQFF | TGTGCCTGGATGAAAAAACTAGCGGGGCGGAATGAGCAGTTCTTC
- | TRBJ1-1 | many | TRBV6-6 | CASSYGVDRANTEAFF | TGTGCCAGCAGTTACGGGGTTGACAGAGCCAACACTGAAGCTTTCTTT
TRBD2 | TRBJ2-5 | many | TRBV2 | CASSFGTNGEETQYF | TGTGCCAGCAGTTTCGGGACTAATGGGGAAGAGACCCAGTACTTC
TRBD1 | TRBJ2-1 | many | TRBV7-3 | CASSLKGASRNEQFF | TGTGCCAGCAGCTTAAAGGGGGCCTCACGCAATGAGCAGTTCTTC
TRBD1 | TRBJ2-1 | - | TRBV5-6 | CASSRRGRGHEQFF | TGTGCCAGCAGCCGGAGGGGCAGGGGGCATGAGCAGTTCTTC
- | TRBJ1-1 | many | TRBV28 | CASSFVGWDTEAFF | TGTGCCAGCAGTTTTGTGGGCTGGGACACTGAAGCTTTCTTT
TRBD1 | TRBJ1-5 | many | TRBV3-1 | CASSRTGAAPSPQHF | TGTGCCAGCAGCCGAACAGGGGCCGCACCGTCGCCCCAGCATTTT
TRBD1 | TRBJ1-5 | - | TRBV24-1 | CAASETGTGASQPQHF | TGTGCCGCCAGTGAAACCGGGACAGGGGCGAGTCAGCCCCAGCATTTT
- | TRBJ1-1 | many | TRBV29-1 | CSVDESVSTEAFF | TGCAGCGTTGACGAATCGGTGAGCACTGAAGCTTTCTTT
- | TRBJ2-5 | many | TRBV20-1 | CSGRRVQETQYF | TGCAGTGGGCGGCGGGTGCAAGAGACCCAGTACTTC
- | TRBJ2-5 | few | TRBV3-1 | CASSHRRDQETQYF | TGTGCCAGCAGCCACAGGCGGGACCAAGAGACCCAGTACTTC
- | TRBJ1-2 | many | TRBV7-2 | CASSLGTRGYTF | TGTGCCAGCAGCTTAGGGACTAGGGGCTACACCTTC
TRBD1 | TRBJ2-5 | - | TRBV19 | CASSTPDRDQETQYF | TGTGCCAGTAGTACTCCAGACAGGGACCAAGAGACCCAGTACTTC
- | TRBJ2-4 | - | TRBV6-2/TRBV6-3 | CASSYSRDPKNIQYF | TGTGCCAGCAGTTACTCGAGGGACCCCAAAAACATTCAGTACTTC
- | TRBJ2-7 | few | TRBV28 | CASSRGGIYEQYF | TGTGCCAGCTCCAGAGGGGGGATATACGAGCAGTACTTC
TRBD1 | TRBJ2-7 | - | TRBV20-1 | CSARADRPAYEQYF | TGCAGTGCTAGGGCGGACAGGCCAGCCTACGAGCAGTACTTC
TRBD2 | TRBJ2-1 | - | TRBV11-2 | CASSPRIAGGSSYNEQFF | TGTGCCAGCTCACCGCGAATAGCGGGGGGGAGCTCCTACAATGAGCAGTTCTTC
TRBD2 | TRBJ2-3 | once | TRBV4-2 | CASSTSGGSTDTQYF | TGTGCCAGCAGCACTAGCGGGGGAAGCACAGATACGCAGTATTTT
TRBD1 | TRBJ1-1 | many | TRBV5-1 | CASSSGQGNTEAFF | TGTGCCAGCAGCTCGGGACAGGGGAACACTGAAGCTTTCTTT
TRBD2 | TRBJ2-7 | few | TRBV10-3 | CAISGLTSGRTPGHEQYF | TGTGCCATCAGTGGCCTTACTAGCGGGAGAACGCCTGGCCACGAGCAGTACTTC
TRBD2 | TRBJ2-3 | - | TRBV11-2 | CASSQESSGTADTQYF | TGCGCCAGCAGCCAAGAGTCTAGCGGGACGGCAGATACGCAGTATTTT
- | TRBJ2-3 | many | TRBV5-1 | CASREDRPSTDTQYF | TGCGCCAGCAGGGAAGACAGGCCAAGCACAGATACGCAGTATTTT
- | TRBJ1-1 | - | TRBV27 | CASSLRAGVSTEAFF | TGTGCCAGCAGCCTCCGTGCGGGTGTTAGCACTGAAGCTTTCTTT
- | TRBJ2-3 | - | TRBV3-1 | CASSPDGRRADTQYF | TGTGCCAGCAGCCCGGATGGGAGGCGGGCAGATACGCAGTATTTT
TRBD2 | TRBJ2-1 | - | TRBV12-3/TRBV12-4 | CASSLLAGRLNEQFF | TGTGCCAGCAGTTTATTAGCGGGACGCCTCAATGAGCAGTTCTTC
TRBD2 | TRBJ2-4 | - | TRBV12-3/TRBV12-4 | CASSPRLAGGDIQYF | TGTGCCAGCAGTCCAAGACTAGCGGGGGGGGACATTCAGTACTTC
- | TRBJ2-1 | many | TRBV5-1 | CASRLGHSESYEQFF | TGCGCCAGCAGGTTGGGACACAGCGAGAGTTATGAGCAGTTCTTC
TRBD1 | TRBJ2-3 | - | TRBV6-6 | CASSYSGGAEDTQYF | TGTGCCAGCAGTTACTCAGGGGGCGCAGAAGATACGCAGTATTTT
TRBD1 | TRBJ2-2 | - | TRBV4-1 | CASSNMQGVTGELFF | TGCGCCAGCAGCAACATGCAGGGGGTCACCGGGGAGCTGTTTTTT
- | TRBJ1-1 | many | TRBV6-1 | CASSERGGLNTEAFF | TGTGCCAGCAGTGAAAGAGGTGGGTTAAACACTGAAGCTTTCTTT
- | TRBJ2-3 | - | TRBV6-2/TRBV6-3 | CASATGATDTQYF | TGTGCCAGCGCGACAGGAGCCACAGATACGCAGTATTTT
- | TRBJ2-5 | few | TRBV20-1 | CSARQGSETQYF | TGCAGTGCTAGACAGGGTTCGGAGACCCAGTACTTC
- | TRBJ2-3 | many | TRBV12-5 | CASGQDWSTDTQYF | TGTGCTAGTGGTCAGGACTGGAGCACAGATACGCAGTATTTT
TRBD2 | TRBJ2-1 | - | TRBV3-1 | CASSQRGGHEQFF | TGTGCCAGCAGCCAACGGGGGGGTCATGAGCAGTTCTTC
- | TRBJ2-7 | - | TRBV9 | CASSVVDLRRSSYEQYF | TGTGCCAGCAGCGTAGTGGATCTAAGGCGAAGCTCCTACGAGCAGTACTTC
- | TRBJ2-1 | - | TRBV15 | CATSKVGIDNGQFF | TGTGCCACCAGCAAAGTAGGCATTGACAATGGGCAGTTCTTC